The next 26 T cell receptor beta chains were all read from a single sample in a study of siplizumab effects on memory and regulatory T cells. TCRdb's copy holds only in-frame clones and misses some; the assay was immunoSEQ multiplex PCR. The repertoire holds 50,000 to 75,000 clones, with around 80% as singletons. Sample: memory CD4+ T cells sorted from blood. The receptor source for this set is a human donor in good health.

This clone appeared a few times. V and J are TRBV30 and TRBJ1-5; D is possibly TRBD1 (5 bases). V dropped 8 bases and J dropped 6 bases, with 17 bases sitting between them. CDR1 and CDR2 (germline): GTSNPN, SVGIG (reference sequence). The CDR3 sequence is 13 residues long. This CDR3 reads CAGGPGGSQPQHF. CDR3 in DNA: TGTGCCGGAGGTCCGGGGGGTAGTCAGCCCCAGCATTTT.

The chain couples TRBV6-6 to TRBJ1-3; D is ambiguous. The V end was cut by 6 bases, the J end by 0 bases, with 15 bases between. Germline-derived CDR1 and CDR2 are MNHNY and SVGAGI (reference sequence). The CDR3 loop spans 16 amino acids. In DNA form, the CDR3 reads TGTGCCAGCAGCGACGGGCCGGGTGGCTCTGGAAACACCATATATTTT. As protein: CASSDGPGGSGNTIYF.

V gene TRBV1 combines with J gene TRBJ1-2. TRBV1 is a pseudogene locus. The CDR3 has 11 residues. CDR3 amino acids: CTSSRNYGYTF. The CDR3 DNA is TGCACCAGCAGTCGAAACTATGGCTACACCTTC.

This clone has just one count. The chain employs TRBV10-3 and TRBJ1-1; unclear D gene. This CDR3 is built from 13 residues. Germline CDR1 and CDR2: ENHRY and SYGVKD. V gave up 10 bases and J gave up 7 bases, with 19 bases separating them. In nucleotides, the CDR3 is TGTGCCAGCCTTGGGCCCATCAGTAGTGAAGCTTTCTTT. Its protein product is CASLGPISSEAFF.

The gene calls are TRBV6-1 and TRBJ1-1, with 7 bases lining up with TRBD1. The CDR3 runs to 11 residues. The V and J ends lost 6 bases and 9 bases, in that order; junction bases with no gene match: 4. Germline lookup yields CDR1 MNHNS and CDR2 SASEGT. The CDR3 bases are TGTGCCAGCAGCAGGGACAGAAAAGCTTTCTTT. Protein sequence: CASSRDRKAFF.

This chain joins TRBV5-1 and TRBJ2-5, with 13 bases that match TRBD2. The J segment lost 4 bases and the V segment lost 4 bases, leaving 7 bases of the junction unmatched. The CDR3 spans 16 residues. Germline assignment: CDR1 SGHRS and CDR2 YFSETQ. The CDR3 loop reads CASSQGLAGRGETQYF. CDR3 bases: TGCGCCAGCAGCCAGGGACTAGCGGGGCGGGGAGAGACCCAGTACTTC.

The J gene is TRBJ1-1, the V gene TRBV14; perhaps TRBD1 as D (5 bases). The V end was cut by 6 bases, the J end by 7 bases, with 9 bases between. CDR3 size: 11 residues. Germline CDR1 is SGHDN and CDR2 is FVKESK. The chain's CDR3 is CASSGTGEAFF. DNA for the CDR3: TGTGCCAGCAGTGGGACCGGTGAAGCTTTCTTT.

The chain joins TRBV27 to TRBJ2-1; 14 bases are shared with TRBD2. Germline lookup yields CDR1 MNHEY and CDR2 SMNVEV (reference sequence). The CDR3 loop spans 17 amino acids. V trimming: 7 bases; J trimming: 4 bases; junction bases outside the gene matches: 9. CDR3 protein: CASTASGLAGVYNEQFF. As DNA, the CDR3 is TGTGCCAGCACTGCCTCGGGACTAGCGGGGGTGTACAATGAGCAGTTCTTC.

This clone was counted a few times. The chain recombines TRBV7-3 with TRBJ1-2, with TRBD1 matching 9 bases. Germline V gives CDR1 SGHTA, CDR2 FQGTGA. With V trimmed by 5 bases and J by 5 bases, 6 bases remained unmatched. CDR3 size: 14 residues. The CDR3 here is CASSPGQGNYGYTF. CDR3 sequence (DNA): TGTGCCAGCAGCCCGGGACAGGGTAATTATGGCTACACCTTC. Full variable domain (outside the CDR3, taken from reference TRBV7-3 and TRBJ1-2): GAGVSQTPSNKVTEKGKYVELRCDPISGHTALYWYRQSLGQGPEFLIYFQGTGAADDSGLPNDRFFAVRPEGSVSTLKIQRTERGDSAVYLCASSPGQGNYGYTFGSGTRLTVV.

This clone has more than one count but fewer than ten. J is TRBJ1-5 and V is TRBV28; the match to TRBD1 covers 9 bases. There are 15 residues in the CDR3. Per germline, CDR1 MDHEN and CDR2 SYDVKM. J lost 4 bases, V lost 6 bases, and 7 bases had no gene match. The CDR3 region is CASRPTTGGNQPQHF. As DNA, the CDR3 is TGTGCCAGCAGGCCAACGACAGGGGGGAATCAGCCCCAGCATTTT.

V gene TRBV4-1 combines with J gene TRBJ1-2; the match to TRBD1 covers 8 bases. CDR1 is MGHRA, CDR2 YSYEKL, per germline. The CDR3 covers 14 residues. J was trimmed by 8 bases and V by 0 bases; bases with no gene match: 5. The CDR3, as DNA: TGCGCCAGCAGCCAAGATCTGTCAGGGGGCGGCTACACCTTC. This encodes CASSQDLSGGGYTF.

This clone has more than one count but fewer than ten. CDR3 DNA sequence: TGTGCCAGTTCAAGGGTGGCTACCTACGAGCAGTACTTC. Translation gives CASSRVATYEQYF. This chain links TRBV19 with TRBJ2-7; D unclear. The CDR3 contains 13 residues. Trimming took 8 bases from V and 2 from J, leaving 13 bases between them. Germline V CDR1 and CDR2: LNHDA, SQIVND (reference sequence).

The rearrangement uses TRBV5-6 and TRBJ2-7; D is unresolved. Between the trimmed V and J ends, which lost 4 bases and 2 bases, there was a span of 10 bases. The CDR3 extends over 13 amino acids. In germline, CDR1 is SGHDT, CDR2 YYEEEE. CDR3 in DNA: TGTGCCAGCAGCGGAAGTCTCCCCTACGAGCAGTACTTC. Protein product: CASSGSLPYEQYF.

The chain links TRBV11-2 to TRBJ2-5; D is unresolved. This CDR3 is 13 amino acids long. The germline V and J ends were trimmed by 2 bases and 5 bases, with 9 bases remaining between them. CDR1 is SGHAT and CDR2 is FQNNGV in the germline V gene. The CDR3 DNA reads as TGTGCCAGCAGCTTATACGAGCTGGAGACCCAGTACTTC. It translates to CASSLYELETQYF.

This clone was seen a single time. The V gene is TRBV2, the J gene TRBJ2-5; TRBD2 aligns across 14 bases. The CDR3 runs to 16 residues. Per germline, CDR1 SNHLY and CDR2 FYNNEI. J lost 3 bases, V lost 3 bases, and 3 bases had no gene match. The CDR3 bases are TGTGCCAGCAGTGAGGGACTAGCGGGGGAGAAAGAGACCCAGTACTTC. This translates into CASSEGLAGEKETQYF.

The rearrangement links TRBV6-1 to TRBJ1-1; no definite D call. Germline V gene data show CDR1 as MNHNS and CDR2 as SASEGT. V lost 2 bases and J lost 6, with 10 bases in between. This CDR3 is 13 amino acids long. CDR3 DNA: TGTGCCAGCAGTGAACGGGTCAGACCTGAAGCTTTCTTT. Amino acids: CASSERVRPEAFF.

This CDR3 reads CASSPPTGQGAPSGEQYF. In DNA form, the CDR3 reads TGTGCCAGCAGCCCCCCAACCGGACAGGGGGCTCCCTCGGGTGAGCAGTACTTC. The chain couples TRBV7-9 to TRBJ2-7; 11 bases map to TRBD1. CDR3 length: 18 residues. Germline CDR1 is SEHNR and CDR2 is FQNEAQ (reference sequence). V was pared by 5 bases and J by 7 bases, with 19 bases of the junction left unmatched.

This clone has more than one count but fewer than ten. The CDR3 here is CASSEHGTQATEAFF. CDR3 DNA: TGTGCCAGCAGTGAACACGGGACCCAGGCAACTGAAGCTTTCTTT. The chain joins TRBV2 to TRBJ1-1, with D maybe TRBD1 (5 bases). CDR3 length: 15 residues. Trimming shortened V by 2 bases and J by 5 bases, and 15 bases separated the two germline ends. Germline-derived CDR1 and CDR2 are SNHLY and FYNNEI.

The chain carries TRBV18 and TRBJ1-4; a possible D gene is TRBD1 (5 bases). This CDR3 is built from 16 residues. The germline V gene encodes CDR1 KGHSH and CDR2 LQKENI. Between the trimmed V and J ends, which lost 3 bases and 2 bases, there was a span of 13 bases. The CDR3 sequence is CASSPPRGATNEKLFF. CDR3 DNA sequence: TGTGCCAGCTCACCGCCTCGGGGCGCGACTAATGAAAAACTGTTTTTT.

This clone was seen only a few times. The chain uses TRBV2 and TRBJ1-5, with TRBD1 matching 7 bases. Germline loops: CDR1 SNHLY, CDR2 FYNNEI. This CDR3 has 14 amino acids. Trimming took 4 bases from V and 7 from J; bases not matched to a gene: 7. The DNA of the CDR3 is TGTGCCAGCAGTGCTTCGACAGGGAGGCAGCCCCAGCATTTT. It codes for CASSASTGRQPQHF. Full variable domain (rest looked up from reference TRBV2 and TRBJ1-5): EPEVTQTPSHQVTQMGQEVILRCVPISNHLYFYWYRQILGQKVEFLVSFYNNEISEKSEIFDDQFSVERPDGSNFTLKIRSTKLEDSAMYFCASSASTGRQPQHFGDGTRLSIL.

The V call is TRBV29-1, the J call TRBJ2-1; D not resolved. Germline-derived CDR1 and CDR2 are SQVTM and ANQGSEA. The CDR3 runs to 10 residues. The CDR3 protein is CRDELDEQFF. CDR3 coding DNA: TGCAGAGATGAGCTGGATGAGCAGTTCTTC.

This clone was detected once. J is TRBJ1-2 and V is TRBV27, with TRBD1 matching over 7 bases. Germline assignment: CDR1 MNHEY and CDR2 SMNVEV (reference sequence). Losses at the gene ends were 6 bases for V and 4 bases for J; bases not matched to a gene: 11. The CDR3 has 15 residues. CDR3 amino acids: CASSRLRDSLYGYTF. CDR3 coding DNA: TGTGCCAGCAGCCGTCTCCGGGACAGCCTCTATGGCTACACCTTC.

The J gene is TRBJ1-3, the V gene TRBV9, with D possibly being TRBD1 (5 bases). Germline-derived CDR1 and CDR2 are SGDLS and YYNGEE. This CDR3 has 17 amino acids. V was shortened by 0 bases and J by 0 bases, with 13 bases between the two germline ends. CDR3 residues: CASSVEIKGTSGNTIYF. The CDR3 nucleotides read TGTGCCAGCAGCGTAGAGATTAAGGGGACCTCTGGAAACACCATATATTTT. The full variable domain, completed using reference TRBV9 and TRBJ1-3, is DSGVTQTPKHLITATGQRVTLRCSPRSGDLSVYWYQQSLDQGLQFLIQYYNGEERAKGNILERFSAQQFPDLHSELNLSSLELGDSALYFCASSVEIKGTSGNTIYFGEGSWLTVV.

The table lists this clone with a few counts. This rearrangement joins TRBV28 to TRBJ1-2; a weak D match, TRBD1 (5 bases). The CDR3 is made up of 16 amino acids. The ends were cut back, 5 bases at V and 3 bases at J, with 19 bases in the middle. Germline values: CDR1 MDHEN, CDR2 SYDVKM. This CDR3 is CASSTFSSGTYYGYTF. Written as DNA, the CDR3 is TGTGCCAGCAGTACCTTCTCCTCCGGGACGTACTATGGCTACACCTTC.

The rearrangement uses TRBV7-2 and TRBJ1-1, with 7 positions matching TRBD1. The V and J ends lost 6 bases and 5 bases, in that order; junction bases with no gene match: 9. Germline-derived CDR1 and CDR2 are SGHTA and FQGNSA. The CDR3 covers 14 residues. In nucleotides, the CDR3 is TGTGCCAGCAGATATAACAGGGGAGGAACTGAAGCTTTCTTT. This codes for CASRYNRGGTEAFF.

In DNA form, the CDR3 reads TGCGCCAGCAGCCAGGGACAGGGAGATTTCGATGAGCAGTTCTTC. Its translation is CASSQGQGDFDEQFF. V gene TRBV4-1 combines with J gene TRBJ2-1; the match to TRBD1 covers 9 bases. Germline trimming cut 3 bases from V and 8 bases from J; bases unmatched to any gene: 8. Germline V CDR1 and CDR2: MGHRA, YSYEKL. CDR3 length equals 15 residues.